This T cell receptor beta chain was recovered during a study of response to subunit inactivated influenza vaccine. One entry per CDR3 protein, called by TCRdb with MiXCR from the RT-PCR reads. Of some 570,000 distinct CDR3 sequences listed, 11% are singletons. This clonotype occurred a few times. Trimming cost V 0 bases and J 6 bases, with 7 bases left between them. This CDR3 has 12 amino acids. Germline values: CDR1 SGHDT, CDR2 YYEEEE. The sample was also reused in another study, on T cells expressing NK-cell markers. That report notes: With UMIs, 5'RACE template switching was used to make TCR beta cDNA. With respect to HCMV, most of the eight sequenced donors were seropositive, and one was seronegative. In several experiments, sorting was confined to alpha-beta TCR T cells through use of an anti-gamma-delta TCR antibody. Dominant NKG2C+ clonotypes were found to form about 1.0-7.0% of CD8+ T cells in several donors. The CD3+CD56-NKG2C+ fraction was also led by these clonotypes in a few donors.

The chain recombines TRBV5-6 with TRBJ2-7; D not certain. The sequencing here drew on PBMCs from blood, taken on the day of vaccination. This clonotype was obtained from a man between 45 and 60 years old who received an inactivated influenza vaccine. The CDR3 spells CASSLASAEQYF. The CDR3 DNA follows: TGTGCCAGCAGCTTGGCTTCTGCCGAGCAGTACTTC.